Here is one TCR beta chain with its context. Its antigen is not known. The sample belongs to a study of T cells in localized non-small cell lung cancer. Points from the study as a whole: Adjacent lung had a median roughly 53 of the 100 largest tumor clones. Uninvolved adjacent lung showed higher T cell clonality than tumor. Higher blood T cell density went with longer overall survival.

This CDR3 has 13 amino acids. Germline-derived CDR1 and CDR2 are MNHGY and SAAAGT. The V end lost 6 bases, the J end lost 3 bases, and 11 bases lay between the germline ends. Libraries were prepared by immunoSEQ multiplex PCR; TCRdb keeps only in-frame clonotypes and omits some of them. Of about 9,600 clones in the sample, under 55% were seen once. The sample consisted of lymph node tissue, taken before any cancer treatment. This rearrangement joins TRBV6-8 to TRBJ2-5, with D tentatively TRBD2 (5 bases). This clonotype was obtained from a woman aged 35 to 75 with stage I lung adenocarcinoma. The CDR3 sequence: CASSLPGEETQYF. The CDR3, as DNA: TGTGCCAGCAGCCTCCCCGGGGAAGAGACCCAGTACTTC.